This is a list of T cell receptor beta chains from one sample in a study of low-dose radiotherapy and immunotherapy resistance in tumors. TCRdb analysed the reads with MiXCR anew, one entry per CDR3 protein. The data show under 95,000 distinct CDR3 sequences, with 15% to 20% seen just once and about 2.5% held by the top ten. Specimen: PBMCs, collected before treatment. These receptors all stem from a male donor with prostate cancer. The CDR3 runs from the conserved cysteine through the conserved F or W. Each record gives: clone size, D gene, V gene, J gene, CDR3 protein, CDR3 DNA. D genes are given only for firm matches. A clone size is listed for some rows: how often the clone was seen (once, few, many), or a class if it is expanded.

clone size: many; D gene: -; V gene: TRBV3-1; J gene: TRBJ2-2; CDR3 protein: CASSQEGGATGELFF; CDR3 DNA: TGTGCCAGCAGCCAAGAAGGCGGGGCAACCGGGGAGCTGTTTTTT
clone size: many; D gene: -; V gene: TRBV4-1; J gene: TRBJ2-1; CDR3 protein: CASSPGFGQFF; CDR3 DNA: TGCGCCAGCAGCCCGGGATTCGGTCAGTTCTTC
clone size: many; D gene: -; V gene: TRBV30; J gene: TRBJ2-6; CDR3 protein: CAWIHGAGANVLTF; CDR3 DNA: TGTGCCTGGATTCACGGGGCTGGGGCCAACGTCCTGACTTTC
clone size: few; D gene: -; V gene: TRBV19; J gene: TRBJ2-7; CDR3 protein: CASSMKYGRYEQYF; CDR3 DNA: TGTGCCAGTAGTATGAAGTACGGGCGCTACGAGCAGTACTTC
clone size: many; D gene: TRBD2; V gene: TRBV5-4; J gene: TRBJ2-7; CDR3 protein: CASTPRAGAGASHEQYF; CDR3 DNA: TGTGCCAGCACCCCCAGGGCGGGAGCGGGGGCCTCCCACGAGCAGTACTTC
clone size: many; D gene: -; V gene: TRBV19; J gene: TRBJ1-5; CDR3 protein: CATHQPQHF; CDR3 DNA: TGTGCCACGCATCAGCCCCAGCATTTT
clone size: few; D gene: TRBD1; V gene: TRBV6-5; J gene: TRBJ1-1; CDR3 protein: CASRPPGGQSHTEAFF; CDR3 DNA: TGTGCCAGCAGACCTCCCGGGGGACAGTCCCACACTGAAGCTTTCTTT
clone size: many; D gene: -; V gene: TRBV20-1; J gene: TRBJ1-2; CDR3 protein: CSANALGENYGYTF; CDR3 DNA: TGCAGTGCTAACGCCCTGGGGGAAAACTATGGCTACACCTTC
clone size: many; D gene: -; V gene: TRBV27; J gene: TRBJ1-1; CDR3 protein: CASSLAGLTEAFF; CDR3 DNA: TGTGCCAGCAGCTTAGCAGGGCTGACTGAAGCTTTCTTT
clone size: many; D gene: -; V gene: TRBV18; J gene: TRBJ2-2; CDR3 protein: CASSPRDTGELFF; CDR3 DNA: TGTGCCAGCTCACCACGGGACACCGGGGAGCTGTTTTTT
clone size: many; D gene: -; V gene: TRBV5-6; J gene: TRBJ1-1; CDR3 protein: CASNRDMNTEAFF; CDR3 DNA: TGTGCCAGCAACAGGGACATGAACACTGAAGCTTTCTTT
clone size: -; D gene: -; V gene: TRBV20-1; J gene: TRBJ2-7; CDR3 protein: CSARDNTGYEQYF; CDR3 DNA: TGCAGTGCTAGAGATAACACAGGCTACGAGCAGTACTTC
clone size: many; D gene: -; V gene: TRBV2; J gene: TRBJ2-2; CDR3 protein: CASSEGRWTNTGELFF; CDR3 DNA: TGTGCCAGCAGTGAAGGCAGGTGGACGAACACCGGGGAGCTGTTTTTT
clone size: many; D gene: TRBD1; V gene: TRBV19; J gene: TRBJ2-2; CDR3 protein: CASTSRQGGTGELFF; CDR3 DNA: TGTGCCAGTACCTCAAGACAGGGTGGCACCGGGGAGCTGTTTTTT
clone size: few; D gene: -; V gene: TRBV7-8; J gene: TRBJ1-2; CDR3 protein: CASSLDTYYGYTF; CDR3 DNA: TGTGCCAGCAGCCTAGACACTTACTATGGCTACACCTTC
clone size: many; D gene: -; V gene: TRBV12-5; J gene: TRBJ1-5; CDR3 protein: CASGTPGLMHF; CDR3 DNA: TGTGCTAGTGGTACTCCGGGCCTAATGCATTTT
clone size: many; D gene: -; V gene: TRBV19; J gene: TRBJ1-3; CDR3 protein: CASSPDTDRGNTIYF; CDR3 DNA: TGTGCCAGTAGTCCAGACACGGACAGAGGAAACACCATATATTTT
clone size: -; D gene: -; V gene: TRBV2; J gene: TRBJ2-1; CDR3 protein: CASQGNEQFF; CDR3 DNA: TGTGCCTCCCAGGGCAATGAGCAGTTCTTC
clone size: once; D gene: -; V gene: TRBV28; J gene: TRBJ2-1; CDR3 protein: CASSPRGSRDNEQFF; CDR3 DNA: TGTGCCAGTAGCCCTCGGGGGTCGAGAGACAATGAGCAGTTCTTC
clone size: many; D gene: -; V gene: TRBV7-8; J gene: TRBJ2-5; CDR3 protein: CASSRVWVQETQYF; CDR3 DNA: TGTGCCAGCAGTCGGGTCTGGGTCCAAGAGACCCAGTACTTC
clone size: many; D gene: -; V gene: TRBV11-2; J gene: TRBJ2-1; CDR3 protein: CASSVAGNEQFF; CDR3 DNA: TGTGCCAGCAGCGTAGCTGGGAATGAGCAGTTCTTC
clone size: many; D gene: -; V gene: TRBV20-1; J gene: TRBJ2-5; CDR3 protein: CSAPRGVQETQYF; CDR3 DNA: TGCAGTGCCCCGAGGGGGGTGCAAGAGACCCAGTACTTC
clone size: many; D gene: -; V gene: TRBV20-1; J gene: TRBJ2-1; CDR3 protein: CSATGTKNYNEQFF; CDR3 DNA: TGCAGTGCTACCGGGACAAAAAACTACAATGAGCAGTTCTTC
clone size: many; D gene: -; V gene: TRBV7-9; J gene: TRBJ1-4; CDR3 protein: CASSLVTANEKLFF; CDR3 DNA: TGTGCCAGCAGCTTAGTGACAGCAAATGAAAAACTGTTTTTT
clone size: many; D gene: TRBD1; V gene: TRBV7-9; J gene: TRBJ1-1; CDR3 protein: CASSLDYQGADTEAFF; CDR3 DNA: TGTGCCAGCAGCTTAGATTATCAGGGGGCGGACACTGAAGCTTTCTTT
clone size: many; D gene: -; V gene: TRBV10-3; J gene: TRBJ2-4; CDR3 protein: CAISESRQGLAKNIQYF; CDR3 DNA: TGTGCCATCAGTGAGAGTCGCCAGGGCTTAGCCAAAAACATTCAGTACTTC
clone size: few; D gene: TRBD1; V gene: TRBV5-4; J gene: TRBJ1-2; CDR3 protein: CASSLLDRGRGYTF; CDR3 DNA: TGTGCCAGCAGCTTGCTCGACAGGGGCCGCGGCTACACCTTC
clone size: many; D gene: TRBD2; V gene: TRBV5-6; J gene: TRBJ2-1; CDR3 protein: CASSLTLADYYNEQFF; CDR3 DNA: TGTGCCAGCAGCTTGACACTAGCGGATTACTACAATGAGCAGTTCTTC